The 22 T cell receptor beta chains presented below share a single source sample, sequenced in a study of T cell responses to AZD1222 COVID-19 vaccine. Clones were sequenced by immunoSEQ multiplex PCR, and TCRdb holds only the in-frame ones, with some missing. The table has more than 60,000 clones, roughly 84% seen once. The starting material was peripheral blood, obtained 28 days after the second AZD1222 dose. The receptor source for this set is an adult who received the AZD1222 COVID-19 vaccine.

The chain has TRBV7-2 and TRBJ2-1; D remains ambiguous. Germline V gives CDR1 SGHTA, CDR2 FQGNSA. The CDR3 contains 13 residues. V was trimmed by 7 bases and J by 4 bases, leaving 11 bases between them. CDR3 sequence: CASTRPGYNEQFF. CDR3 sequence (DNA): TGTGCCAGCACCCGTCCTGGATACAATGAGCAGTTCTTC.

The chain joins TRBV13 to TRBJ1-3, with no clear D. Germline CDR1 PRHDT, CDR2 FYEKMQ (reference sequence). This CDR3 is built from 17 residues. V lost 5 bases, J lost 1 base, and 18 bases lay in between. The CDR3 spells CASSPEIFSLSGNTIYF. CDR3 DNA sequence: TGTGCCAGCAGCCCAGAAATCTTCAGTCTGTCTGGAAACACCATATATTTT.

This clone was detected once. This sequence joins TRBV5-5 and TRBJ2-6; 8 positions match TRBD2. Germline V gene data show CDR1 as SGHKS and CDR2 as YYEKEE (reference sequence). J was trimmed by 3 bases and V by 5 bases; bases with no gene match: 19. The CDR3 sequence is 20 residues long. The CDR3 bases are TGTGCCAGCAGGGCCCACTCGCGGGGGGCCCTTGAGGGTGGGGCCAACGTCCTGACTTTC. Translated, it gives CASRAHSRGALEGGANVLTF.

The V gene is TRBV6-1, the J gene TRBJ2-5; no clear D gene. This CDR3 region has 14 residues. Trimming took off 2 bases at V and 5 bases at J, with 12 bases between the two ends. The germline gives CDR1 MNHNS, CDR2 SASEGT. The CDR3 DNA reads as TGTGCCAGCAGTGAAATCTACTCCGGGGAGACCCAGTACTTC. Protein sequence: CASSEIYSGETQYF.

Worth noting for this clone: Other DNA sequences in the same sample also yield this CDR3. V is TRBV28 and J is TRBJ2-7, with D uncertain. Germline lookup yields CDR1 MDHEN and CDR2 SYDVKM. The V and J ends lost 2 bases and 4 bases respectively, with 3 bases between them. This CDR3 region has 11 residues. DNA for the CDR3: TGTGCCAGCAGTTTAAAGTACGAGCAGTACTTC. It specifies CASSLKYEQYF.

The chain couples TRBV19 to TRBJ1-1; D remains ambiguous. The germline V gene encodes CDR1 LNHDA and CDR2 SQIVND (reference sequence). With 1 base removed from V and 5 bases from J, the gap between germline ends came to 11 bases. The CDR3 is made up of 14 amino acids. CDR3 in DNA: TGTGCCAGTAGTATAGGGAAGTCAGGTACTGAAGCTTTCTTT. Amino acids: CASSIGKSGTEAFF.

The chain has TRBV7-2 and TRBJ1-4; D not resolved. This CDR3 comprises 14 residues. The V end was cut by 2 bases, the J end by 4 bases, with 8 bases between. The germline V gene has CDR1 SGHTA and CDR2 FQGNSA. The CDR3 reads CASSLNGLNEKLFF. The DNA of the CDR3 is TGTGCCAGCAGCTTAAATGGGCTTAATGAAAAACTGTTTTTT.

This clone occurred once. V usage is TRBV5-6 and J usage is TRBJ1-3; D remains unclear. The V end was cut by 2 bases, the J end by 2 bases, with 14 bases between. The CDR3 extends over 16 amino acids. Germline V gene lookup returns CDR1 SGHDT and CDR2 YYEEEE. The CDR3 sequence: CASSFWGSLAGNTIYF. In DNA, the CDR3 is TGTGCCAGCAGCTTTTGGGGAAGCTTGGCTGGAAACACCATATATTTT.

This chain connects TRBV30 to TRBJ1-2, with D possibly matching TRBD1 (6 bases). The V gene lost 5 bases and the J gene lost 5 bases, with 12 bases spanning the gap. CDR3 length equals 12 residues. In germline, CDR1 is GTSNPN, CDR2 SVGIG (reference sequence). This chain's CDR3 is CAWGAGTYGYTF. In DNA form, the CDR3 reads TGTGCCTGGGGGGCCGGGACATATGGCTACACCTTC. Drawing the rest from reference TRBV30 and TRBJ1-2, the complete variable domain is SQTIHQWPATLVQPVGSPLSLECTVEGTSNPNLYWYRQAAGRGLQLLFYSVGIGQISSEVPQNLSASRPQDRQFILSSKKLLLSDSGFYLCAWGAGTYGYTFGSGTRLTVV.

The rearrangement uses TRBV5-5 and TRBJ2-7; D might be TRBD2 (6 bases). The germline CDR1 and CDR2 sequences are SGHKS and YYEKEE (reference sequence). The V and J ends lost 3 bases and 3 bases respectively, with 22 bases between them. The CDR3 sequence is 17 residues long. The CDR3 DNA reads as TGTGCCAGCAGCTCCTCCTCCGGGGAGGCTCTCTACTACGAGCAGTACTTC. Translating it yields CASSSSSGEALYYEQYF.

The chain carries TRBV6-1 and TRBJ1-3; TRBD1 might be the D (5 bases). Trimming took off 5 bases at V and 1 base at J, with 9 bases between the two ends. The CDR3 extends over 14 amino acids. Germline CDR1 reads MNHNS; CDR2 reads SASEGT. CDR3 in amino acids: CASSQGVSGNTIYF. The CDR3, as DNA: TGTGCCAGCAGTCAAGGGGTATCTGGAAACACCATATATTTT.

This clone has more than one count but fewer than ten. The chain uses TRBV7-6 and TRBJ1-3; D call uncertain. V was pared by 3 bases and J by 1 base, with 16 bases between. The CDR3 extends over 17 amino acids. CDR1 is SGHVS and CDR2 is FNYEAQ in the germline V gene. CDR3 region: CASSLYSGELSGNTIYF. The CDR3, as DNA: TGTGCCAGCAGCTTGTACAGCGGAGAATTGTCTGGAAACACCATATATTTT.

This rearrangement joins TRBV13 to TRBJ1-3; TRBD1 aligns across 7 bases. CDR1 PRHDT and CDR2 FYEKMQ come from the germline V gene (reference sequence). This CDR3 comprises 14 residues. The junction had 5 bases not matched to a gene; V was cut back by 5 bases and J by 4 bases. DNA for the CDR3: TGTGCCAGCAGCCTCGACAGGGCAGGAAACACCATATATTTT. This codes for CASSLDRAGNTIYF.

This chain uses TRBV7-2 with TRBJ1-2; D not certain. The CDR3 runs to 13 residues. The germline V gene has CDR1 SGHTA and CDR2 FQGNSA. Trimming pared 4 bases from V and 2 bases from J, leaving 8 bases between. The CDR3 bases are TGTGCCAGCAGCTCGACGGGAAACTATGGCTACACCTTC. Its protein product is CASSSTGNYGYTF.

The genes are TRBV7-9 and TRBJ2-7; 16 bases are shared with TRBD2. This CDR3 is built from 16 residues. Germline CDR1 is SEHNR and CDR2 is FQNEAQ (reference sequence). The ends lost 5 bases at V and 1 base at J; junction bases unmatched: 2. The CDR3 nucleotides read TGTGCCAGCAGCCCGGGACTAGCGGGGGGGTCCTACGAGCAGTACTTC. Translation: CASSPGLAGGSYEQYF.

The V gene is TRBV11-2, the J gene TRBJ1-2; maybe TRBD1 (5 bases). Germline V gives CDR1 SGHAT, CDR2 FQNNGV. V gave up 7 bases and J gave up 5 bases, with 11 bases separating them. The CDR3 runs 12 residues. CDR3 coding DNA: TGTGCCAGCACCCCGGGGGGGTATGGCTACACCTTC. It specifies CASTPGGYGYTF. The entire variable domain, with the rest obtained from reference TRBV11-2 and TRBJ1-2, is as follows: EAGVAQSPRYKIIEKRQSVAFWCNPISGHATLYWYQQILGQGPKLLIQFQNNGVVDDSQLPKDRFSAERLKGVDSTLKIQPAKLEDSAVYLCASTPGGYGYTFGSGTRLTVV.

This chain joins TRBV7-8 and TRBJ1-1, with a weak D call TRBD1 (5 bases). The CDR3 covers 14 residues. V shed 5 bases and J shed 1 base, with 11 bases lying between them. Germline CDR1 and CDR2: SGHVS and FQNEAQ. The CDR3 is CASSRGIRNTEAFF. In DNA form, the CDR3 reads TGTGCCAGCAGCCGGGGGATTCGGAACACTGAAGCTTTCTTT.

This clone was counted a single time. Here the CDR3 reads CATSDPSGGVPDTQYF. DNA for the CDR3: TGTGCCACCAGTGACCCCAGCGGGGGGGTCCCAGATACGCAGTATTTT. V gene TRBV24-1 combines with J gene TRBJ2-3; 10 bases match TRBD2. J was trimmed by 4 bases and V by 4 bases; bases with no gene match: 7. CDR3 length: 16 residues. Germline loops: CDR1 KGHDR, CDR2 SFDVKD.

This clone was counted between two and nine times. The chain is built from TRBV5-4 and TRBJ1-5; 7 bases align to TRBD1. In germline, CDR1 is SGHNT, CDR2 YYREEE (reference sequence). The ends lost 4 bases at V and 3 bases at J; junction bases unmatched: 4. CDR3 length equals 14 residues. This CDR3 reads CASSRDRANQPQHF. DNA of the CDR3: TGTGCCAGCAGCAGAGACAGGGCCAATCAGCCCCAGCATTTT.

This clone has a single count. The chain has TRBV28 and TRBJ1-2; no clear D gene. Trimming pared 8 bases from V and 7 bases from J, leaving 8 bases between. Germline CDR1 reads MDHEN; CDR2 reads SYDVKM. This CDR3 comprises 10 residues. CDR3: CASGYPGYTF. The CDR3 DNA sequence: TGTGCCAGCGGGTACCCTGGCTACACCTTC.

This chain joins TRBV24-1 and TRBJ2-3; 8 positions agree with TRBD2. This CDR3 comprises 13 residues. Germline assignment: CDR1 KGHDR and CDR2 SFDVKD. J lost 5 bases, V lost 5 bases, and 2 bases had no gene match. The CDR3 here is CATSVGGGDTQYF. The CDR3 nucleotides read TGTGCCACCAGTGTCGGGGGGGGAGATACGCAGTATTTT.

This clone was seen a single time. CDR3 DNA sequence: TGTGCCAGCAGTTTGGGGAGCTCCTACGAGCAGTACTTC. As protein: CASSLGSSYEQYF. The chain joins TRBV12-3 or TRBV12-4 to TRBJ2-7, with D maybe TRBD2 (5 bases). V was trimmed by 3 bases and J by 0 bases, leaving 6 bases between them. The CDR3 loop spans 13 amino acids.